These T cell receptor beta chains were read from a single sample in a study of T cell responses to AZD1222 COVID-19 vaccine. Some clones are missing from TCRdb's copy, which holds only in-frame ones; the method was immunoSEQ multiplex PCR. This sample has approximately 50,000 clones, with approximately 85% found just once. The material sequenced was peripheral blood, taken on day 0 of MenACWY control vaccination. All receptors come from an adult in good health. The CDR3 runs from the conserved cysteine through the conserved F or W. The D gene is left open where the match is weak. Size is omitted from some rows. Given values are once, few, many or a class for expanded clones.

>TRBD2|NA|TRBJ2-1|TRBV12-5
TGTGCTAGTGGTTTGGGGACTAGCGGGAGGAATGAGCAGTTCTTC
CASGLGTSGRNEQFF
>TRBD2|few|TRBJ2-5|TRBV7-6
TGTGCCAGCAGCTGGGGGACTAGCGGTCATCAAGAGACCCAGTACTTC
CASSWGTSGHQETQYF
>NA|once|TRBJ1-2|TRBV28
TGTGCCAGCGAAATTAGACGGTCTTATGGCTACACCTTC
CASEIRRSYGYTF
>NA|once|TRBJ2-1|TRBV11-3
TGTGCCAGCAGCTTAGGGAGGCAGGGTGAGCAGTTCTTC
CASSLGRQGEQFF
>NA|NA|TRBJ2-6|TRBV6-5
TGTGCCAGCAAAAGTGTGGCTGGGGCCAACGTCCTGACTTTC
CASKSVAGANVLTF
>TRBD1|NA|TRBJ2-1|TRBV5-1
TGCGCCAGCAGCTTTACCGGGACAGGCCCCTACAATGAGCAGTTCTTC
CASSFTGTGPYNEQFF
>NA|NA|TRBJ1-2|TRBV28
TGTGCCAGCAGTCTTCGGGACGTCTATGGCTACACCTTC
CASSLRDVYGYTF
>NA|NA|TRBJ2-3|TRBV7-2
TGTGCCAGCAGCCCCATTCGGGGTACGCAGTATTTT
CASSPIRGTQYF
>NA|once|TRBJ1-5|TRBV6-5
TGTGCCAGCAGTTACTACGGTTCGGGTCAGCCCCAGCATTTT
CASSYYGSGQPQHF
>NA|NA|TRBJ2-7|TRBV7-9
TGTGCCAGCAGCTTAGTAACCTACGAGCAGTACTTC
CASSLVTYEQYF
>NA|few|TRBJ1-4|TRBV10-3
TGTGCCATCAGTTCTCCAGAAAAGGATGAAAAACTGTTTTTT
CAISSPEKDEKLFF
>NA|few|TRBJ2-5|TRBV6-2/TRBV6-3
TGTGCCAGCAGCCTACTCGGGAACCGACAGAAGGCAGGGACCCAGTACTTC
CASSLLGNRQKAGTQYF
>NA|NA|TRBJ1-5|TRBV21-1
TGTGCCAGCAGCAAAGCAGACCGCCGGCAGCCCCAGCATTTT
CASSKADRRQPQHF
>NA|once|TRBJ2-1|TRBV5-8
TGTGCCAGCTCCGCGAAGGGATTACCCAATGAGCAGTTCTTC
CASSAKGLPNEQFF
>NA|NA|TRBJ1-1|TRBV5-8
TGTGCCAGCAGCCTCAGCCAAGGAGGACGAACTGAAGCTTTCTTT
CASSLSQGGRTEAFF
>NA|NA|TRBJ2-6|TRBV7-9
TGTGCCAGCACAAAAGGGGTCTCTGGGGCCAACGTCCTGACTTTC
CASTKGVSGANVLTF
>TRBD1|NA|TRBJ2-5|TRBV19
TGTGCCAGTAGTACAACCGGGACAGAGAAAGAGACCCAGTACTTC
CASSTTGTEKETQYF
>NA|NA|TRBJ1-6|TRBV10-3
TGTGCCATCAGTGAGTTGGGGCAGGGGAATTCACCCCTCCACTTT
CAISELGQGNSPLHF
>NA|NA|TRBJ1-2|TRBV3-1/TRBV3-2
TGTGCCAGCAGCCAAGTCGGCGGGGCCAGTGGCTACACCTTC
CASSQVGGASGYTF
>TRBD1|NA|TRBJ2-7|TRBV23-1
TGCGCCAGCAGTCCTGACAGGGTCGGCGAGCAGTACTTC
CASSPDRVGEQYF
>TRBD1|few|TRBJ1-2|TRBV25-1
TGTGCCAGCAGTGTGTTACAGGGGAGCTATGGCTACACCTTC
CASSVLQGSYGYTF
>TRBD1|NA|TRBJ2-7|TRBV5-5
TGTGCCAGCAGCTTGGGATGGGACAGGGACTACGAGCAGTACTTC
CASSLGWDRDYEQYF
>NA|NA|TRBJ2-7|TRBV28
TGTGCCAGCAGTTTAGACAAGACCTACGAGCAGTACTTC
CASSLDKTYEQYF
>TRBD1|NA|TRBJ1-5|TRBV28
TGTGCCAGCAGTTTCCCCACAGGGGGCATTCAGCCCCAGCATTTT
CASSFPTGGIQPQHF
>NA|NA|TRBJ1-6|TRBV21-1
TGTGCCAGCAGCAAAAGGCGGGGGCTACGCAATTCACCCCTCCACTTT
CASSKRRGLRNSPLHF
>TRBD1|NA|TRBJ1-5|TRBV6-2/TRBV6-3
TGTGCCAGCAGTACCGCCTCGGGACAGGGAAACCAGCCCCAGCATTTT
CASSTASGQGNQPQHF
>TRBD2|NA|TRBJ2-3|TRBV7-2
TGTGCCAGCAGCTTAGCACTAGCGGGACTAACGGATACGCAGTATTTT
CASSLALAGLTDTQYF
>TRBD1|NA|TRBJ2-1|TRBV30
TGTGCCGAAAGCCAGTGGACAGGGACCTACAATGAGCAGTTCTTC
CAESQWTGTYNEQFF
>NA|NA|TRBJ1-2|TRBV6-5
TGTGCCAGCAGTTACTCCGGCCCAGGTGCTAGTGGCTACACCTTC
CASSYSGPGASGYTF
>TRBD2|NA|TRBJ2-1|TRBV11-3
TGTGCCAGCAGCCTCCTAGCGGGAGGTGGAAATGAGCAGTTCTTC
CASSLLAGGGNEQFF
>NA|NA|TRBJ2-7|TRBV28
TGTGCCAGCAGTCCAAGTACTAGAGGCGAGCAGTACTTC
CASSPSTRGEQYF
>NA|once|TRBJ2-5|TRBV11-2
TGTGCCAGCAGCTTAGGAGGGGCGGGGTTAGAGACCCAGTACTTC
CASSLGGAGLETQYF
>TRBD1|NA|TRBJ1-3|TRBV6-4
TGTGCCAGCACCGACAGGGGTGGAGGAAACACCATATATTTT
CASTDRGGGNTIYF
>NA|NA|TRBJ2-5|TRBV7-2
TGTGCCAGCAGCTTACTCAGGGTAGAGACCCAGTACTTC
CASSLLRVETQYF
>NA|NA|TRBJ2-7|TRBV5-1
TGCGCCAGCAGCTTGGACGCTAGTCACGAGCAGTACTTC
CASSLDASHEQYF
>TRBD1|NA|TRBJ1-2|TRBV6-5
TGTGCCAGCAGCCTTAGTTTACAGGGGGACTATGGCTACACCTTC
CASSLSLQGDYGYTF
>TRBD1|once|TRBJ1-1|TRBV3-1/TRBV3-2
TGTGCCAGCAGCCTGGGCAGGGGGCCCACTGAAGCTTTCTTT
CASSLGRGPTEAFF
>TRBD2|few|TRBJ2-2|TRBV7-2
TGTGCCAGCAGCTTTTCTAGCGGCACCGGGGAGCTGTTTTTT
CASSFSSGTGELFF
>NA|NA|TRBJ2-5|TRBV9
TGTGCCAGCAGCGGGTTATCAGAGACCCAGTACTTC
CASSGLSETQYF
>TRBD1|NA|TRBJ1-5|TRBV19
TGTGCCAGTAGTTACAGGGGTTTAGGGTCCTCGCATTTT
CASSYRGLGSSHF
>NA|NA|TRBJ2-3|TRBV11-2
TGTGCCAGCAGCTTAGTTTCCGCTGACACAGATACGCAGTATTTT
CASSLVSADTDTQYF